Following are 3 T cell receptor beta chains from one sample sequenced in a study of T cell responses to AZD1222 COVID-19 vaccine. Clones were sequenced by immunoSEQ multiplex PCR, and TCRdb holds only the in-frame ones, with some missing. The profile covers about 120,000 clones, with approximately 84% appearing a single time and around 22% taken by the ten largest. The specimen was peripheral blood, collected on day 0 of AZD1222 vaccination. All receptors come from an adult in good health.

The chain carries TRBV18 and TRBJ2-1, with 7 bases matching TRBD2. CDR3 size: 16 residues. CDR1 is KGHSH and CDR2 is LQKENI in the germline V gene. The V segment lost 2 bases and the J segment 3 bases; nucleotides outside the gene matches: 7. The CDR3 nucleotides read TGTGCCAGCTCACCATGGGAAGCGGGGAGCTACAATGAGCAGTTCTTC. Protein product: CASSPWEAGSYNEQFF.

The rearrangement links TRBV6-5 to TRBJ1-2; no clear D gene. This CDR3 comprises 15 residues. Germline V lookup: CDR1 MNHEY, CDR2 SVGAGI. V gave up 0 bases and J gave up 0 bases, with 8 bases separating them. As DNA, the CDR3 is TGTGCCAGCAGTTACTCGTTCAGCCCTAACTATGGCTACACCTTC. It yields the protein CASSYSFSPNYGYTF.

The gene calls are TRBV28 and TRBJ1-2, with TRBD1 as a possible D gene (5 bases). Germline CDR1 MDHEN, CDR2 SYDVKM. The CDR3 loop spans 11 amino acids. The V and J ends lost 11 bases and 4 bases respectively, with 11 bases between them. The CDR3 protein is CAHGAAYGYTF. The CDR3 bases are TGTGCCCACGGGGCAGCCTATGGCTACACCTTC.